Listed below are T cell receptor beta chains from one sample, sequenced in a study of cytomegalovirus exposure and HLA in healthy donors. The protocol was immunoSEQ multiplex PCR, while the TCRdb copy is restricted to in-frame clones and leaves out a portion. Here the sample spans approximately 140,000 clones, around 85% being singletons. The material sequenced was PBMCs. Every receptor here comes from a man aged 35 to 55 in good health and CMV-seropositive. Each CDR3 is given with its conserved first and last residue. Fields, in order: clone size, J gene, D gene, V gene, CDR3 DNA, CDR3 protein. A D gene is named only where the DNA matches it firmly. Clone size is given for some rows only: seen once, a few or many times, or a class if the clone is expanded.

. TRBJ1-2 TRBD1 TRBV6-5 TGTGCCAGCAGGGGGGACAGGGGGCTGGCTGGCTACACCTTC CASRGDRGLAGYTF
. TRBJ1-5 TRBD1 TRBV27 TGTGCCAGCAGTTTGTTGGGGACAGATCAGCCCCAGCATTTT CASSLLGTDQPQHF
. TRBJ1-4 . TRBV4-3 TGCGCCAGCAGCCAAGATGAATTGCGAATTGAAAAACTGTTTTTT CASSQDELRIEKLFF
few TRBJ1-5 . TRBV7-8 TGTGCCAGCAGCCTAAATACAGGGAATCAGCCCCAGCATTTT CASSLNTGNQPQHF
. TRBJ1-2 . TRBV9 TGTGCCAGCAGCGTAGACCGGGACTTAACTAACTATGGCTACACCTTC CASSVDRDLTNYGYTF
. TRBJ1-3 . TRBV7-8 TGTGCCAGCTCGGCCAGCGACTCTGGAAACACCATATATTTT CASSASDSGNTIYF
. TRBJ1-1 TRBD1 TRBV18 TGTGCCAGCTCACCTGGACAGGGAACCATGAACACTGAAGCTTTCTTT CASSPGQGTMNTEAFF
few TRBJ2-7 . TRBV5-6 TGTGCCAGCAGCTTGTGGCCAGGGAATAAGGAGCAGTACTTC CASSLWPGNKEQYF
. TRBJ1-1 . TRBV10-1 TGCGCCAGAAGATCAGGGAACACTGAAGCTTTCTTT CARRSGNTEAFF
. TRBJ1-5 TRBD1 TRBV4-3 TGCGCCAGCAGCCAAGGGAGCAAGTGGACAGGGCTGGGTCAGCCCCAGCATTTT CASSQGSKWTGLGQPQHF
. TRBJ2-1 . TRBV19 TGTGCCAGTAGTATAATCGCCGTCCACGGTGAGCAGTTCTTC CASSIIAVHGEQFF
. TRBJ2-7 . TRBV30 TGTGCCTGGAGTGTAAAGGGGACGGCGGGGGAGCAGTACTTC CAWSVKGTAGEQYF
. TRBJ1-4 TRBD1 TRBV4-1 TGCGCCAGCAGCCGAGGGACAGGGTTAGAAAAACTGTTTTTT CASSRGTGLEKLFF
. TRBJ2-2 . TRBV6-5 TGTGCCAGCAGTTACTCGCGGGAAACAGCCGGAGTGCTGTTTTTT CASSYSRETAGVLFF
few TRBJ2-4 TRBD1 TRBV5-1 TGCGCCAGCAGCTTTAGTGCAGGGGGCGACATTCAGTACTTC CASSFSAGGDIQYF
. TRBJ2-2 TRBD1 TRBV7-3 TGTGCCAGCAGCCCTGGGACAGGGAGAGCCGGGGAGCTGTTTTTT CASSPGTGRAGELFF
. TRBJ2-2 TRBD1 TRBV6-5 TGTGCCAGCACCGGACAGGGACGGACCGGGGAGCTGTTTTTT CASTGQGRTGELFF
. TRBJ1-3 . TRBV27 TGTGCCAGCTCCCGAGGAGGGGCTGGAAACACCATATATTTT CASSRGGAGNTIYF
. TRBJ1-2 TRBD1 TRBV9 TGTGCCAGCAGCGCAGTAGGACAGGGGATACTCCATGGCTACACCTTC CASSAVGQGILHGYTF
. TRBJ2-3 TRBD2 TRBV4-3 TGCGCCAGCAGCCAAGATCCAGCGGGGGGGCGGGATACGCAGTATTTT CASSQDPAGGRDTQYF
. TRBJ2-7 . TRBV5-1 TGCGCCAGCAGCTCGGTCCACGAGCAGTACTTC CASSSVHEQYF
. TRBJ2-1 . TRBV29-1 TGCAGCGCCAGGAGGAATGAGCAGTTCTTC CSARRNEQFF
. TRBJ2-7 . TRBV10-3 TGTGCCATCAGTGAGTCCCCAGTCCCCTACGAGCAGTACTTC CAISESPVPYEQYF
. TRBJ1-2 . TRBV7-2 TGTGCCAGCAGCCCCTCCCGGGGGGGCTCGTATGGCTACACCTTC CASSPSRGGSYGYTF
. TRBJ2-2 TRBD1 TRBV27 TGTGCCAGCAGTGGGGACAGGACCGGGGAGCTGTTTTTT CASSGDRTGELFF
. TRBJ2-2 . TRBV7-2 TGTGCCAGCAGCTCCTGGACAAACACCGGGGAGCTGTTTTTT CASSSWTNTGELFF
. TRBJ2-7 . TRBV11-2 TGTGCCAGCAGCTTAGGGGCAGGGGTAGGCTACGAGCAGTACTTC CASSLGAGVGYEQYF
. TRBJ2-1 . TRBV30 TGTGCCCTGGCGGCGGACCCGGGGAATGAGCAGTTCTTC CALAADPGNEQFF
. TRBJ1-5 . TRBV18 TGTGCCAGCTCACCTCCGGGGCCCAGGGGTCAGCCCCAGCATTTT CASSPPGPRGQPQHF
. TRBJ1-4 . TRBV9 TGTGCCAGCAGCGTAGGGACGGGGGGCCCGACTAATGAAAAACTGTTTTTT CASSVGTGGPTNEKLFF
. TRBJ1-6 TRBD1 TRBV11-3 TGTGCCAGCAGCTTAGGGACAGGGGGCTTTTCACCCCTCCACTTT CASSLGTGGFSPLHF
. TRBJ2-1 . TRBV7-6 TGTGCCAGCAGCTGGACTTCTATGGGGAATGAGCAGTTCTTC CASSWTSMGNEQFF
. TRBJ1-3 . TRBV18 TGTGCCAGCTCACTATTGTGGACGGGGGAAAACAATGCCGGAAACACCATATATTTT CASSLLWTGENNAGNTIYF
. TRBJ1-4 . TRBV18 TGTGCCAGCGCCGGACAGCTAGCAGAAGAAAAACTGTTTTTT CASAGQLAEEKLFF
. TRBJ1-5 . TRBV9 TGTGCCAGCAGCGCGACCGCAGGCGGGCTCAATCAGCCCCAGCATTTT CASSATAGGLNQPQHF
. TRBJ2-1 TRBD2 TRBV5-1 TGCGCCAGCAGCTTGTCAGCGGGAGTCTACAATGAGCAGTTCTTC CASSLSAGVYNEQFF
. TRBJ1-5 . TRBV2 TGTGCCAGCAGTGTGAGCGGTCAGGGCAATCAGCCCCAGCATTTT CASSVSGQGNQPQHF
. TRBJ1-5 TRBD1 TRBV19 TGTGCCAGTAGTATCAGCAGGGGGCCGGATCAGCCCCAGCATTTT CASSISRGPDQPQHF
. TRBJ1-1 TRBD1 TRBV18 TGTGCCAGCTCACATGGACCGGGACAGGGCTATGAAGCTTTCTTT CASSHGPGQGYEAFF
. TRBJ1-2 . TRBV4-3 TGCGCCAGCAGCCAAGATCGGTCGGACTATGGCTACACCTTC CASSQDRSDYGYTF
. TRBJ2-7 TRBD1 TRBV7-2 TGTGCCAGCAGCGACCGGACAGGGGGCAACGAGCAGTACTTC CASSDRTGGNEQYF
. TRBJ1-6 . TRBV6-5 TGTGCCAGCAGTTACGCAGCAGGCGCCGGTTTGGCCCTCCACTTT CASSYAAGAGLALHF
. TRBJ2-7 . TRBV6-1 TGTGCCAGCAGCCTATTGAACAGGGACTACGAGCAGTACTTC CASSLLNRDYEQYF
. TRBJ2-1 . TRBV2 TGTGCCAGCATGGGCAGGGGCAAGTTCTTC CASMGRGKFF